The text below deals with one TCR beta chain. The junction shows a germline mismatch at one end, possibly a read error. The data were obtained in a study of cytomegalovirus exposure and HLA in healthy donors. Germline V gene data show CDR1 as KGHSH and CDR2 as LQKENI. This CDR3 contains 13 residues. PCR amplification relied on 60 Vbeta primers (plus 13 Jbeta primers). This table comes from immunoSEQ multiplex PCR, and its TCRdb copy is limited to in-frame clones, with some not included. The sample shows about 150,000 clones, about 85% of them seen only once. The sequence was obtained from a male donor in good health and CMV-seropositive. The chain employs TRBV18 and TRBJ1-2, with TRBD1 matching over 7 bases. Material for sequencing was PBMCs. The CDR3 protein is CAGSGTAIYGYTF. The CDR3 coding sequence is TGTGCCGGCTCCGGGACAGCCATCTATGGCTACACCTTC.